This TCR beta chain appears in the sequencing data of a study of blood T cell repertoires in COVID-19. Study-level information: From the United States, Italy and Spain came samples of acute and convalescent COVID-19.

Study processing details: Nucleated cell number was recorded as an estimate derived from reference gene primer amplification. Only in-frame clones appear in the TCRdb table, and some are missing; sequencing was by immunoSEQ multiplex PCR. D and trimming were read from the DNA, whereas the V and J calls and clone size are those reported in that table. This table has tens of thousands of clones, roughly 80% appearing once. There are 13 residues in the CDR3. Germline loops: CDR1 SNHLY, CDR2 FYNNEI. Trimming left V 7 bases short and J 6 bases short, with 15 bases between. The receptor's source is a woman aged 60-70 years with acute or convalescent COVID-19. The rearrangement uses TRBV2 and TRBJ1-2, with D maybe TRBD1 (6 bases). The sample taken for sequencing was peripheral blood. DNA of the CDR3: TGTGCCAGCAAAGCCCAACAGGGAAATGGCTACACCTTC. This gives the protein CASKAQQGNGYTF.